By its share, the clone carrying this T cell receptor (beta chain) is medium-sized. Its antigen is not known. Time point described: sample taken at primary tumor resection. The donors were about 67 patients with non-small cell lung cancer that was early-stage and untreated. Without sorting, whole RNA was sequenced from tumor, nontumor lung or frozen PBMC. These data are taken from a study of spatial heterogeneity in lung cancer. Findings and limits, study-wide: Tracking of ubiquitous and regional nonsynonymous mutations by counts of ubiquitous and regional expanded TCRs, respectively, was seen. Tracking of tumor mutation counts was seen in expanded intratumoral alpha and beta TCR counts.

Every individual TCR cDNA molecule carried its own unique molecular identifier, which allowed correction of PCR and sequencing errors. Via MiXCR, TCRdb re-called the 5' RACE reads, giving one row per CDR3 protein. Found here are approximately 8,800 distinct CDR3 sequences, 4.5% of them singletons; the top ten hold around 10%. The CDR3 is made up of 16 amino acids. From germline, CDR1 is SGHVS and CDR2 FQNEAQ. V was clipped by 1 base and J by 2 bases; unmatched bases: 4. The sequencing here drew on lung tumor tissue, taken at surgery. This clonotype originated in a female donor with early-stage non-small cell lung cancer. This sequence joins TRBV7-8 and TRBJ2-7; the match to TRBD1 covers 11 bases. The chain's CDR3 is CASSLVLGQGAYEQYF. CDR3 in DNA: TGTGCCAGCAGCTTAGTTCTGGGACAGGGGGCCTACGAGCAGTACTTC. The entire variable domain, with the rest obtained from reference TRBV7-8 and TRBJ2-7, is as follows: GAGVSQSPRYKVAKRGQDVALRCDPISGHVSLFWYQQALGQGPEFLTYFQNEAQLDKSGLPSDRFFAERPEGSVSTLKIQRTQQEDSAVYLCASSLVLGQGAYEQYFGPGTRLTVT.